The T cell receptor beta chain under discussion was sequenced for a study of T cells in Graves' hyperthyroidism and ophthalmopathy. Study-wide context: Prior to any treatment, at the point of initial diagnosis, peripheral blood was collected. Overall study results and limits: Also found in blood were most expanded thyroid clonotypes above 0.001.

This clonotype occurred a few times. The antigen is not known. V shed 5 bases and J 7 bases; nucleotides not matched to a gene: 8. Germline V gives CDR1 MNHEY, CDR2 SMNVEV (reference sequence). This CDR3 has 14 amino acids. Subjects aged 18 to 65 presented with newly diagnosed hyperthyroidism of less than 2 months' duration. Uncontrolled infection, other autoimmune disease, pregnancy and lactation each barred patients from inclusion. Amplified TCR beta CDR3 regions derived from RNA transcripts. First-round RT-PCR targeting the TCR CDR3 was performed with the HTBI primer set. Each CDR3 protein gets one entry after TCRdb re-called the multiplex PCR reads with MiXCR. The top ten clones hold over 11% of a sample with about 570,000 distinct CDR3 sequences, about 14% of them seen once.

Sequences were obtained from blood. The V gene is TRBV27, the J gene TRBJ1-5, with TRBD1 matching 7 bases. The TCR originated in a woman aged 40 to 50 with Graves' hyperthyroidism. In DNA form, the CDR3 reads TGTGCCAGCAGTCCTACAGGGGTTCGGCAGCCCCAGCATTTT. Translating it yields CASSPTGVRQPQHF.